Listed below are T cell receptor beta chains from one sample, sequenced in a study of blood T cell repertoires in COVID-19. Clones were read by immunoSEQ multiplex PCR, and TCRdb kept only the in-frame ones, dropping some. The sample records a few hundred thousand clones, approximately 88% being singletons. The sample was peripheral blood. These receptors all come from a woman in her 30s with acute or convalescent COVID-19. CDR3s include the opening cysteine and the closing phenylalanine or tryptophan. The D gene is left open where the match is weak. Rows give clone size only sometimes, using once, few, many, or a class for an expanded clone.

v_gene	abundance	d_gene	j_gene	CDR3aa	CDR3nt
TRBV18	-	-	TRBJ2-7	CASSPPAGSSSYEQYF	TGTGCCAGCTCACCACCGGCGGGGTCGAGCTCCTACGAGCAGTACTTC
TRBV4-2	few	TRBD2	TRBJ2-2	CASSQDGGGYTGELFF	TGTGCCAGCAGCCAAGATGGGGGAGGGTACACCGGGGAGCTGTTTTTT
TRBV4-3	-	TRBD2	TRBJ2-1	CASSQDGLAGDEQFF	TGCGCCAGCAGCCAAGATGGGCTCGCGGGGGATGAGCAGTTCTTC
TRBV7-8	once	TRBD2	TRBJ2-7	CASSPLSGSASYEQYF	TGTGCCAGCAGCCCCCTTAGCGGGAGTGCCTCCTACGAGCAGTACTTC
TRBV18	-	TRBD2	TRBJ2-3	CASSPLSLAGGSDTQYF	TGTGCCAGCTCACCACTCAGCCTAGCGGGAGGGTCAGATACGCAGTATTTT
TRBV6-2/TRBV6-3	-	TRBD2	TRBJ2-5	CASSYVAGGQETQYF	TGTGCCAGCAGTTACGTAGCGGGAGGCCAAGAGACCCAGTACTTC
TRBV5-6	-	-	TRBJ2-7	CASSLLAPSSYEQYF	TGTGCCAGCAGCTTGCTAGCGCCGAGCTCCTACGAGCAGTACTTC
TRBV6-5	-	-	TRBJ1-1	CASSYSHTEAFF	TGTGCCAGCAGTTATAGTCACACTGAAGCTTTCTTT
TRBV27	-	-	TRBJ1-2	CASKESTANYGYTF	TGTGCCAGTAAGGAGTCGACAGCTAACTATGGCTACACCTTC
TRBV5-8	-	-	TRBJ1-5	CASSLVAGQDQPQHF	TGTGCCAGCAGCTTGGTTGCAGGGCAGGATCAGCCCCAGCATTTT
TRBV14	-	TRBD1	TRBJ2-1	CASSQTGKDEQFF	TGTGCCAGCAGCCAGACAGGGAAGGATGAGCAGTTCTTC
TRBV3-1/TRBV3-2	-	TRBD2	TRBJ2-3	CASRASGRADTQYF	TGTGCCAGCAGGGCTAGCGGGAGGGCAGATACGCAGTATTTT
TRBV19	-	TRBD2	TRBJ2-1	CASSTLPTSGSGEQFF	TGTGCCAGTAGTACCCTACCGACTAGCGGGAGCGGTGAGCAGTTCTTC
TRBV7-9	-	-	TRBJ2-2	CASSHIRNTGELFF	TGTGCCAGCAGTCATATTAGGAACACCGGGGAGCTGTTTTTT
TRBV19	-	-	TRBJ2-3	CASSISSSSTDTQYF	TGTGCCAGTAGTATTTCTAGCAGTAGCACAGATACGCAGTATTTT
TRBV2	-	-	TRBJ1-4	CASSEAWGRNEKLFF	TGTGCCAGCAGTGAAGCCTGGGGGCGGAATGAAAAACTGTTTTTT
TRBV28	-	TRBD1	TRBJ1-5	CASRRDSFGFSNQPQHF	TGTGCCAGCAGGAGGGACAGTTTCGGGTTTAGCAATCAGCCCCAGCATTTT
TRBV5-1	-	-	TRBJ1-6	CASSLTGHNSPLHF	TGCGCCAGCAGCTTGACAGGGCATAATTCACCCCTCCACTTT
TRBV19	-	-	TRBJ1-1	CATQNTEAFF	TGTGCCACCCAGAACACTGAAGCTTTCTTT
TRBV30	-	-	TRBJ1-1	CAWSLQGDTEAFF	TGTGCCTGGAGCTTACAGGGTGACACTGAAGCTTTCTTT
TRBV5-4	many	TRBD1	TRBJ1-4	CATGQAREKLFF	TGTGCCACGGGACAGGCACGTGAAAAACTGTTTTTT
TRBV23-1	-	TRBD2	TRBJ2-4	CASSQPGLAGELAKNIQYF	TGCGCCAGCAGTCAACCGGGACTAGCGGGAGAGCTAGCCAAAAACATTCAGTACTTC
TRBV19	-	TRBD1	TRBJ1-2	CASVQGNYGYTF	TGTGCCAGTGTACAGGGGAACTATGGCTACACCTTC
TRBV19	-	-	TRBJ2-7	CASSIWSGSSYEQYF	TGTGCCAGTAGTATATGGTCCGGGAGCTCCTACGAGCAGTACTTC
TRBV5-6	-	-	TRBJ2-7	CASTMSGYEQYF	TGTGCCAGCACCATGTCGGGGTACGAGCAGTACTTC
TRBV7-2	-	TRBD1	TRBJ1-3	CASSRDSTSGNTIYF	TGTGCCAGCAGCCGGGACAGTACCTCTGGAAACACCATATATTTT
TRBV6-2/TRBV6-3	-	-	TRBJ2-5	CASSSAGYQETQYF	TGTGCCAGCAGTTCAGCAGGGTACCAAGAGACCCAGTACTTC
TRBV15	once	-	TRBJ2-3	CATSRDQGDTQYF	TGTGCCACCAGCAGAGATCAGGGAGATACGCAGTATTTT
TRBV5-4	-	-	TRBJ1-2	CASSLAAAAPLYGYTF	TGTGCCAGCAGCTTGGCCGCGGCAGCTCCGCTGTATGGCTACACCTTC
TRBV24-1	-	TRBD1	TRBJ2-1	CATSDLVQGEQFF	TGTGCCACCAGTGATTTGGTACAGGGGGAGCAGTTCTTC
TRBV27	-	-	TRBJ2-7	CASRDRWNSYEQYF	TGTGCCAGCAGAGACAGGTGGAATAGCTACGAGCAGTACTTC
TRBV6-4	few	-	TRBJ2-2	CASSVLGGTGELFF	TGTGCCAGCAGTGTACTTGGGGGGACCGGGGAGCTGTTTTTT
TRBV11-2	-	TRBD1	TRBJ2-3	CASSPVGQGADTQYF	TGTGCCAGCAGCCCCGTCGGGCAGGGGGCCGATACGCAGTATTTT
TRBV28	-	-	TRBJ2-7	CASAGLSSYEQYF	TGTGCCAGCGCCGGACTCAGCTCCTACGAGCAGTACTTC
TRBV7-9	once	TRBD2	TRBJ2-3	CASSRRLAGGTDTQYF	TGTGCCAGCAGCAGAAGACTAGCGGGAGGGACAGATACGCAGTATTTT
TRBV5-4	-	TRBD1	TRBJ1-6	CASSLGQGPAGSPLHF	TGTGCCAGCAGCTTGGGACAGGGCCCTGCGGGTTCACCCCTCCACTTT
TRBV27	-	TRBD1	TRBJ2-7	CASSFGQGSYEQYF	TGTGCCAGCAGTTTCGGACAGGGGTCCTACGAGCAGTACTTC
TRBV5-1	-	TRBD2	TRBJ2-1	CASRPPGLAPNEQFF	TGCGCCAGCAGACCTCCGGGACTAGCTCCCAATGAGCAGTTCTTC
TRBV13	-	-	TRBJ2-1	CASSLYIGDEQFF	TGTGCCAGCAGCTTATATATAGGGGATGAGCAGTTCTTC
TRBV19	-	-	TRBJ2-3	CASSIGAVSTDTQYF	TGTGCCAGTAGTATTGGAGCGGTGAGCACAGATACGCAGTATTTT
TRBV11-2	-	TRBD1	TRBJ2-1	CASRAGTGGENEQFF	TGTGCCAGCAGGGCCGGGACAGGGGGCGAGAATGAGCAGTTCTTC
TRBV30	-	TRBD2	TRBJ2-7	CAWAGAGGPYEQYF	TGTGCCTGGGCCGGTGCGGGAGGGCCCTACGAGCAGTACTTC
TRBV29-1	-	TRBD2	TRBJ2-1	CSVERFRLAGGNEQFF	TGCAGCGTTGAAAGGTTTAGGCTAGCGGGAGGAAATGAGCAGTTCTTC
TRBV30	-	TRBD2	TRBJ2-1	CAWSDWTSGSYNEQFF	TGTGCCTGGAGTGATTGGACTAGCGGCTCCTACAATGAGCAGTTCTTC
TRBV13	-	TRBD1	TRBJ1-6	CASSLGQGVPVRSPLHF	TGTGCCAGCAGCTTAGGGCAGGGGGTCCCGGTACGTTCACCCCTCCACTTT
TRBV30	-	TRBD1	TRBJ2-7	CAWSRDSSYEQYF	TGTGCCTGGAGTAGGGACAGCTCCTACGAGCAGTACTTC
TRBV12-3/TRBV12-4	-	-	TRBJ1-4	CASSPPARKLFF	TGTGCCAGCAGTCCTCCTGCGAGAAAACTGTTTTTT
TRBV9	-	TRBD2	TRBJ2-2	CASSVPTSAKTWEPPGELFF	TGTGCCAGCAGCGTTCCCACTAGCGCGAAAACGTGGGAACCACCCGGGGAGCTGTTTTTT
TRBV23-1	-	-	TRBJ2-7	CASKIERVYEQYF	TGCGCCAGCAAGATTGAGCGGGTCTACGAGCAGTACTTC